This T cell receptor (beta chain) came from a study of blood T cell repertoires in COVID-19. Produced via immunoSEQ multiplex PCR; TCRdb's table is partial and in-frame only. This sample has approximately 250,000 clones; around nine tenths occur once, and the top ten carry about 9.4%. Per germline, CDR1 MNHNY and CDR2 SVGAGI (reference sequence). Between the trimmed V and J ends, which lost 2 bases and 0 bases, there was a span of 4 bases. CDR3 length: 13 amino acids. The sequenced sample was peripheral blood. The chain uses TRBV6-6 and TRBJ2-5, with unresolved D. The sequence was collected from a woman between 65 and 79 years old with COVID-19, enrolled during active disease. As DNA, the CDR3 is TGTGCCAGCAGTTACCCAAACCAAGAGACCCAGTACTTC. This sequence encodes CASSYPNQETQYF.